This TCR beta chain was documented in a study of blood T cell repertoires in COVID-19. At the level of the study: The analysed material was cDNA or gDNA that came from T cells, B-cell-depleted T cells, or PBMCs.

In the original processing: Amplifying reference gene primers gave estimates of nucleated cell counts. Data came from immunoSEQ multiplex PCR; TCRdb stores just in-frame clones and leaves some out. The D gene and trimming were derived from the DNA, and the V and J assignments and clone size from that table. Counted here are about 140,000 clones, around 79% occurring once; the ten biggest clones make up 3.5% to 4.5%. This clone was seen a single time. CDR3 length: 14 residues. Trimming took 5 bases from V and 6 from J, leaving 17 bases between them. From germline, CDR1 is SGHTA and CDR2 FQGNSA. This chain joins TRBV7-2 and TRBJ2-7; D might be TRBD1 (6 bases). Sequenced: peripheral blood. The receptor's source is a man aged 55-75 years with acute or convalescent COVID-19. CDR3 DNA sequence: TGTGCCAGCAGCCCCGGGACATCTCTCCGCGAGCAGTACTTC. It encodes CASSPGTSLREQYF.